The present T cell receptor beta chain was sequenced within a study of Graves' ophthalmopathy and Graves' hyperthyroidism. Ten or more counts support this clonotype. The authors amplified TCR beta CDR3 regions, and they did so from RNA transcripts for repertoire sequencing. HTBI primers were employed in first-round RT-PCR, then a second-round multiplex PCR followed. Using its own MiXCR run on the multiplex PCR reads, TCRdb lists one record per CDR3 protein. The data show approximately 540,000 distinct CDR3 sequences, about 40% seen once. The CDR3 consists of 17 residues. Trimming cost V 6 bases and J 3 bases; bases outside gene matches: 16.

The receptor was derived from an adult man with Graves' hyperthyroidism. The sample was peripheral blood or thyroid tissue (not recorded which). This chain joins TRBV12-3 or TRBV12-4 and TRBJ2-7, with 8 nucleotides matching TRBD1. The CDR3 nucleotides are TGTGCCAGCAGCCGAAGCAGACAGGGGCGAATTGTCTACGAGCAGTACTTC. Its translation: CASSRSRQGRIVYEQYF.